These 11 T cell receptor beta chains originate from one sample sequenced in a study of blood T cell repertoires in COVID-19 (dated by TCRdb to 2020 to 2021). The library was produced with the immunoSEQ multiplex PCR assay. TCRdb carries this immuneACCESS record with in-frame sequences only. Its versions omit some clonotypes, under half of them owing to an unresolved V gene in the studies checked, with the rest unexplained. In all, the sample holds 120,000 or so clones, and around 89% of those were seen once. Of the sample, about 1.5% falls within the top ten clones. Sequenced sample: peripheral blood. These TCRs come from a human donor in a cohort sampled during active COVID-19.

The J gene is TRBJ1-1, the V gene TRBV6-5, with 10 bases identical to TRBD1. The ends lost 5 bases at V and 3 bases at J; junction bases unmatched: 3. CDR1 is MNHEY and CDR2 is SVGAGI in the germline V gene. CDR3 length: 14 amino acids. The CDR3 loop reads CASSLTGGYTEAFF. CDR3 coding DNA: TGTGCCAGCAGTCTGACAGGGGGCTACACTGAAGCTTTCTTT.

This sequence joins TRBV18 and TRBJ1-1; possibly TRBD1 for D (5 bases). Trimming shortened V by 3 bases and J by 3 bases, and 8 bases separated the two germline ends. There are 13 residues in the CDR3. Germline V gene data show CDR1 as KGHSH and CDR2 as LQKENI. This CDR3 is CASSPSGYTEAFF. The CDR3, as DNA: TGTGCCAGCTCACCCTCAGGGTACACTGAAGCTTTCTTT.

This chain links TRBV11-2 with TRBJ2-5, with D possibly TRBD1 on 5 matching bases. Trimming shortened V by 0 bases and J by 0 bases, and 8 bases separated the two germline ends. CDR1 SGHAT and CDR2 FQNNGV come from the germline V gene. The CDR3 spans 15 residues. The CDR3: CASSLDPGYQETQYF. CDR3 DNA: TGTGCCAGCAGCTTAGATCCAGGGTACCAAGAGACCCAGTACTTC.

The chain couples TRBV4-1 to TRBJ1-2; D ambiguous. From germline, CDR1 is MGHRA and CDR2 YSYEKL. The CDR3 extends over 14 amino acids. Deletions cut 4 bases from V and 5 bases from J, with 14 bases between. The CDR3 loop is CASSRPGERYGYTF. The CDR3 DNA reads TGCGCCAGCAGCCGCCCCGGGGAGCGGTATGGCTACACCTTC.

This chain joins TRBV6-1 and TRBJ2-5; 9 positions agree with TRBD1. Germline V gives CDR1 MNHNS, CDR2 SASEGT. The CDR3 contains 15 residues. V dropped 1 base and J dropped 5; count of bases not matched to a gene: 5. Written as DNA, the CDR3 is TGTGCCAGCAGTGAAGGAGGGACAGGGACGGAGACCCAGTACTTC. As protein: CASSEGGTGTETQYF.

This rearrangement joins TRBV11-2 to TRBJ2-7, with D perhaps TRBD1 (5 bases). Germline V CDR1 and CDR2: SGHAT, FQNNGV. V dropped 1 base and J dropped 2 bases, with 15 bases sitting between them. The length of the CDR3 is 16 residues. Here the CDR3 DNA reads TGTGCCAGCAGCTTAGTCGTGGCAGGGCCCACCTACGAGCAGTACTTC. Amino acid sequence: CASSLVVAGPTYEQYF.

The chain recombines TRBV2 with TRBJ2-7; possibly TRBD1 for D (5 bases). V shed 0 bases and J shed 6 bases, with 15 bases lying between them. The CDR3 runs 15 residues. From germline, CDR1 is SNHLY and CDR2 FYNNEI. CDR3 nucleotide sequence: TGTGCCAGCAGTGAAGCGGGGCCCCAGGGCCTCGAGCAGTACTTC. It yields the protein CASSEAGPQGLEQYF.

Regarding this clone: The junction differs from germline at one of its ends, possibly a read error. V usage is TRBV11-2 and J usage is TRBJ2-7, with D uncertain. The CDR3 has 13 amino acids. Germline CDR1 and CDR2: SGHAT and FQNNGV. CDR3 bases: TGTGCCGGCAGCATGTCACCCTCACTCGAGCAGTACTTC. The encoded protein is CAGSMSPSLEQYF.

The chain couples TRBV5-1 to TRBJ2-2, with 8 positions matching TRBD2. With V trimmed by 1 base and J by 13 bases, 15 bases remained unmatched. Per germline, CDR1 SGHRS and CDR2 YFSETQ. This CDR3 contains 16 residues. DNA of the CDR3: TGCGCCAGCAGCTTGAACAGCGGGGGTCCCGGAGTCGGGCTGTTTTTT. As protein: CASSLNSGGPGVGLFF.

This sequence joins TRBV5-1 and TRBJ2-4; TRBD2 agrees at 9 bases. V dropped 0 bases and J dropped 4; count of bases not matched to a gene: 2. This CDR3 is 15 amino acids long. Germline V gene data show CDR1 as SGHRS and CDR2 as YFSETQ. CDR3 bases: TGCGCCAGCAGCTTGGCTAGCGGGAATAAAAACATTCAGTACTTC. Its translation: CASSLASGNKNIQYF.

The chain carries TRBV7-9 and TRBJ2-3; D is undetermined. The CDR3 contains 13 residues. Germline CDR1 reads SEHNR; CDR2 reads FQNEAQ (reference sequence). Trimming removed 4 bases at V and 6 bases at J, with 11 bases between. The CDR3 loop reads CASSSNSVDTQYF. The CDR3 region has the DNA TGTGCCAGCAGCTCCAACAGTGTCGATACGCAGTATTTT.